Listed here are 20 T cell receptor beta chains from one sample, sequenced in a study of Ad26.COV2.S vaccination and SARS-CoV-2 variants. Sample treatment: roughly 19 received Ad26.COV2.S at low or high dose, single or two shots; 5 received placebo; per-sample allocation not given. The study sampled participants on day 63 after the first vaccine or placebo injection. This table comes from immunoSEQ multiplex PCR, and its TCRdb copy is limited to in-frame clones, with some not included. The table records about 350,000 clones, 85% to 90% of them present only once. This specimen consisted of peripheral blood, obtained in a trial of Ad26.COV2.S vaccine versus placebo. The receptors were sampled from a person aged 18-65 years who received the Ad26.COV2.S COVID-19 vaccine or a placebo.

The J gene is TRBJ1-3, the V gene TRBV4-3; D perhaps matches TRBD1 (5 bases). Trimming took 0 bases from V and 0 from J, leaving 12 bases between them. Germline V gene data show CDR1 as LGHNA and CDR2 as YSLEER. This CDR3 contains 17 residues. This CDR3 is CASSQDQTVSSGNTIYF. DNA of the CDR3: TGCGCCAGCAGCCAAGACCAGACAGTCAGCTCTGGAAACACCATATATTTT.

This chain joins TRBV18 and TRBJ2-2, with 14 nucleotides matching TRBD2. The V gene's germline CDR1 is KGHSH and CDR2 LQKENI. The CDR3 spans 17 residues. The trim removed 6 bases at V and 4 bases at J, leaving 7 bases unmatched. This CDR3 is CASSDMTSGRATGELFF. CDR3 DNA: TGTGCCAGCTCCGACATGACTAGCGGGAGGGCCACCGGGGAGCTGTTTTTT.

J is TRBJ2-7 and V is TRBV3-1 (or the pseudogene TRBV3-2); D gene unclear. V gave up 1 base and J gave up 1 base, with 8 bases separating them. Germline V gene sequence: CDR1 LGHDT, CDR2 YNNKEL (reference sequence). This CDR3 comprises 14 residues. The CDR3 nucleotides are TGTGCCAGCAGCCAAGCCGCAGCTTCCTACGAGCAGTACTTC. Translating it yields CASSQAAASYEQYF.

V is TRBV24-1 and J is TRBJ1-4, with a possible D match to TRBD1 (6 bases). CDR3 size: 16 residues. Per germline, CDR1 KGHDR and CDR2 SFDVKD. V was cut by 4 bases and J by 6 bases, with 17 bases left in between. The CDR3 sequence: CATSEEGVAPYEKLFF. The CDR3 DNA is TGTGCCACCAGTGAGGAGGGGGTCGCCCCTTATGAAAAACTGTTTTTT.

This clone showed up just once. CDR3 nucleotides: TGCAGTGCTCCAGCGGGAGGCGAGCAGTACTTC. Translation gives CSAPAGGEQYF. The V gene is TRBV20-1, the J gene TRBJ2-7; TRBD2 agrees at 9 bases. The trim removed 5 bases at V and 6 bases at J, leaving 2 bases unmatched. The length of the CDR3 is 11 residues. Germline-derived CDR1 and CDR2 are DFQATT and SNEGSKA (reference sequence).

The V call is TRBV18, the J call TRBJ2-7; 9 bases are shared with TRBD1. This CDR3 is built from 15 residues. The V and J ends lost 3 bases and 3 bases, in that order; junction bases with no gene match: 6. Germline loops: CDR1 KGHSH, CDR2 LQKENI. CDR3 residues: CASSPPGTGNYEQYF. In DNA, the CDR3 is TGTGCCAGCTCACCCCCCGGGACAGGGAACTACGAGCAGTACTTC.

The J gene is TRBJ2-5, the V gene TRBV29-1; TRBD1 aligns across 8 bases. The CDR3 contains 15 residues. Per the germline V gene, CDR1 is SQVTM and CDR2 is ANQGSEA. Losses at the gene ends were 5 bases for V and 3 bases for J; bases not matched to a gene: 11. The DNA of the CDR3 is TGCAGCGTTAGCCAGACAGGGGAGGTGGAAGAGACCCAGTACTTC. Translating it yields CSVSQTGEVEETQYF.

V is TRBV7-8 and J is TRBJ1-1; 8 positions agree with TRBD1. This CDR3 has 13 residues. CDR1 is SGHVS and CDR2 is FQNEAQ in the germline V gene. V was clipped by 5 bases and J by 5 bases; unmatched bases: 4. The CDR3 DNA reads as TGTGCCAGCAGCACGGACAGGGAGACTGAAGCTTTCTTT. Amino acid sequence: CASSTDRETEAFF.

This chain links TRBV4-2 with TRBJ1-1; possible D gene TRBD1, 5 bases. Per germline, CDR1 LGHNA and CDR2 YNFKEQ. The CDR3 extends over 13 amino acids. V was pared by 3 bases and J by 5 bases, with 10 bases between. The CDR3 here is CASSQGVGTEAFF. CDR3 in DNA: TGTGCCAGCAGCCAGGGGGTAGGGACTGAAGCTTTCTTT.

The chain has TRBV15 and TRBJ1-1; the D is unclear. The CDR3 spans 13 residues. The V gene's germline CDR1 is LNHNV and CDR2 YYDKDF (reference sequence). Deletions cut 8 bases from V and 0 bases from J, with 10 bases between. CDR3 region: CATAGSMNTEAFF. For the CDR3, the DNA is TGTGCCACCGCGGGGTCAATGAACACTGAAGCTTTCTTT.

The gene calls are TRBV7-2 and TRBJ2-7, with D possibly being TRBD1 (5 bases). Trimming cost V 1 base and J 2 bases, with 6 bases left between them. The CDR3 runs to 13 residues. The V gene's germline CDR1 is SGHTA and CDR2 FQGNSA. This CDR3 is CASSLGTPYEQYF. CDR3 nucleotide sequence: TGTGCCAGCAGCTTAGGGACACCCTACGAGCAGTACTTC.

The chain links TRBV19 to TRBJ1-2; D perhaps matches TRBD1 (6 bases). There are 12 residues in the CDR3. Germline values: CDR1 LNHDA, CDR2 SQIVND (reference sequence). Trimming pared 6 bases from V and 5 bases from J, leaving 10 bases between. The CDR3 protein is CASRRTEYGYTF. The CDR3 DNA reads TGTGCCAGTAGACGGACAGAGTATGGCTACACCTTC. Full variable domain (rest looked up from reference TRBV19 and TRBJ1-2): DGGITQSPKYLFRKEGQNVTLSCEQNLNHDAMYWYRQDPGQGLRLIYYSQIVNDFQKGDIAEGYSVSREKKESFPLTVTSAQKNPTAFYLCASRRTEYGYTFGSGTRLTVV.

The gene calls are TRBV19 and TRBJ1-5, with TRBD1 as a possible D gene (5 bases). The CDR3 is 15 amino acids. Per the germline V gene, CDR1 is LNHDA and CDR2 is SQIVND (reference sequence). Trimming left V 3 bases short and J 8 bases short, with 17 bases between. CDR3 sequence (DNA): TGTGCCAGTAGTATTGTATCCGGGGGTGTGAAGCCCCAGCATTTT. Its protein is CASSIVSGGVKPQHF.

This clone was counted between two and nine times. The chain recombines TRBV11-3 with TRBJ1-1; weak D call: TRBD1 (5 bases). Trimming removed 7 bases from V and 1 base from J, with 10 bases in between. Germline V gives CDR1 SGHNT, CDR2 YENEEA. CDR3 length: 13 amino acids. CDR3 in DNA: TGTGCCAGCATCAGCGGACAGAACACTGAAGCTTTCTTT. Its protein is CASISGQNTEAFF.

The chain has TRBV3-1 (or the pseudogene TRBV3-2) and TRBJ2-1; 7 bases map to TRBD1. Trimming at V came to 0 bases and at J to 8 bases, leaving 13 bases not matched to a gene. This CDR3 has 17 amino acids. CDR1 LGHDT and CDR2 YNNKEL come from the germline V gene (reference sequence). The CDR3 is CASSQDMRGRLSYEQFF. CDR3 DNA: TGTGCCAGCAGCCAAGATATGAGGGGGCGACTTAGCTATGAGCAGTTCTTC.

This chain links TRBV13 with TRBJ1-1; the D is unclear. Germline CDR1 is PRHDT and CDR2 is FYEKMQ (reference sequence). The CDR3 has 14 amino acids. Trimming took off 5 bases at V and 5 bases at J, with 15 bases between the two ends. The CDR3 sequence: CASSPRTGRTEAFF. CDR3 coding DNA: TGTGCCAGCAGCCCAAGGACCGGCCGGACTGAAGCTTTCTTT.

This chain uses TRBV27 with TRBJ2-5; 9 bases match TRBD1. Germline-derived CDR1 and CDR2 are MNHEY and SMNVEV (reference sequence). The ends lost 5 bases at V and 2 bases at J; junction bases unmatched: 18. The CDR3 is 19 amino acids. The CDR3 coding sequence is TGTGCCAGCAGTACCAGAACCGGGACAGGGTCGCCACTACAAGAGACCCAGTACTTC. Its protein product is CASSTRTGTGSPLQETQYF.

The chain carries TRBV5-1 and TRBJ2-3; D is uncertain. The CDR3 runs 17 residues. Germline loops: CDR1 SGHRS, CDR2 YFSETQ. V shed 5 bases and J shed 2 bases, with 21 bases lying between them. The CDR3 bases are TGCGCCAGCAGTGAGAGGTGGGATAGCCTAAACACAGATACGCAGTATTTT. Protein: CASSERWDSLNTDTQYF.

The chain links TRBV28 to TRBJ2-3, with TRBD2 matching over 8 bases. Unmatched junction bases numbered 4, after V lost 7 bases and J lost 1 base. The CDR3 contains 14 residues. Looked up from germline, CDR1 is MDHEN and CDR2 is SYDVKM. The CDR3 nucleotides read TGTGCCAGCACCCGAGCGGGAGGCACAGATACGCAGTATTTT. Amino acid sequence: CASTRAGGTDTQYF.

The chain recombines TRBV2 with TRBJ2-1; the D is unclear. Germline V gives CDR1 SNHLY, CDR2 FYNNEI. V lost 3 bases, J lost 9 bases, and 12 bases lay in between. The CDR3 loop spans 13 amino acids. CDR3 DNA sequence: TGTGCCAGCAGTGATTTGGCGGAACTTGAGCAGTTCTTC. Translation gives CASSDLAELEQFF.